These T cell receptor beta chains were read from a single sample in a study of blood T cell repertoires in COVID-19. The repertoire was sequenced with immunoSEQ multiplex PCR; TCRdb's copy has only in-frame clones and lacks some. The sample includes approximately 270,000 clones, about 80% of them seen just once. Sample: peripheral blood. The source of these receptors is a man of 80 years or more with acute or convalescent COVID-19. Each CDR3 is given with its conserved first and last residue. The D gene is left open where the match is weak. A clone size is listed for some rows: how often the clone was seen (once, few, many), or a class if it is expanded.

j_call v_call clone_size d_call cdr3_aa cdr3_nt
TRBJ1-2 TRBV7-2 . . CASSFSDRRPFYGYTF TGTGCCAGCAGCTTCTCCGACAGGAGACCCTTCTATGGCTACACCTTC
TRBJ1-5 TRBV28 few . CASSYPFSGGRIQPQHF TGTGCCAGCAGTTATCCTTTTAGCGGGGGGCGCATTCAGCCCCAGCATTTT
TRBJ1-5 TRBV19 . . CASTGGLNNQPQHF TGTGCCAGTACCGGGGGGCTAAACAATCAGCCCCAGCATTTT
TRBJ2-7 TRBV2 once . CASSEAEYEQYF TGTGCCAGCAGTGAAGCAGAGTACGAGCAGTACTTC
TRBJ2-7 TRBV7-9 . TRBD2 CASSLATTSVPYEQYF TGTGCCAGCAGCTTAGCGACTACTAGCGTGCCCTACGAGCAGTACTTC
TRBJ1-5 TRBV24-1 . . CATSERGLSNQPQHF TGTGCCACCAGTGAGAGGGGGTTGAGCAATCAGCCCCAGCATTTT
TRBJ1-4 TRBV3-1/TRBV3-2 few . CASSPPTGATNEKLFF TGTGCCAGCAGCCCCCCCACAGGCGCAACTAATGAAAAACTGTTTTTT
TRBJ2-3 TRBV3-1/TRBV3-2 . TRBD2 CASTLAGGALGTDTQYF TGTGCCAGCACGCTAGCGGGGGGGGCTCTAGGCACAGATACGCAGTATTTT
TRBJ2-5 TRBV15 . . CATSRDHPVSTGQETQYF TGTGCCACCAGCAGAGATCATCCGGTCTCGACGGGTCAAGAGACCCAGTACTTC
TRBJ2-3 TRBV6-5 . . CASSYEGWVTDTQYF TGTGCCAGCAGTTACGAGGGTTGGGTCACAGATACGCAGTATTTT
TRBJ1-6 TRBV5-1 . . CASSYTGGTDSPLHF TGCGCCAGCAGCTATACGGGAGGTACGGATTCACCCCTCCACTTT
TRBJ1-5 TRBV24-1 . . CAGRGRYSNQPQHF TGTGCCGGGAGGGGACGGTATAGCAATCAGCCCCAGCATTTT
TRBJ1-1 TRBV6-6 . . CASSPSYRGEAFF TGTGCCAGCAGCCCCTCTTATCGGGGGGAAGCTTTCTTT
TRBJ2-7 TRBV9 . . CASSTTTIGYYEQYF TGTGCCAGCAGCACAACTACCATAGGTTACTACGAGCAGTACTTC
TRBJ1-5 TRBV30 . . CAWSVSGGKAQHF TGTGCCTGGAGTGTATCGGGAGGGAAGGCCCAGCATTTT